Sequencing of this T cell receptor beta chain was carried out in a study of lymphopenia after photon versus proton radiotherapy. Whole-study findings and limits: After the lymphocyte nadir, photon-treated repertoires showed oligoclonal expansion, especially of CD8+ Temra cells. Authors raise, but do not show, better survival with proton therapy. Proton therapy kept repertoires fairly stable, unlike photons, which gained effector/memory cells. Post-nadir TCR diversity decline inversely tracked overall survival among those who died.

As to this clone: Its antigen is undetermined.

This table comes from immunoSEQ multiplex PCR, and its TCRdb copy is limited to in-frame clones, with some not included. The profile shows approximately 160,000 clones, about nine tenths of them singletons. Deletions cut 2 bases from V and 0 bases from J, with 15 bases between. Germline CDR1 and CDR2: SGHDN and FVKESK. The CDR3 runs to 17 residues. V usage is TRBV14 and J usage is TRBJ2-3; the D is unclear. The source material was peripheral blood, sampled from a patient treated with photon-based radiotherapy. The receptor's source is a man aged 45-65 years with gastric cancer. The CDR3 coding sequence is TGTGCCAGCAGCCAATTCTCCGTCAGCTTAAGCACAGATACGCAGTATTTT. Protein sequence: CASSQFSVSLSTDTQYF. The full variable domain, completed using reference TRBV14 and TRBJ2-3, is EAGVTQFPSHSVIEKGQTVTLRCDPISGHDNLYWYRRVMGKEIKFLLHFVKESKQDESGMPNNRFLAERTGGTYSTLKVQPAELEDSGVYFCASSQFSVSLSTDTQYFGPGTRLTVL.